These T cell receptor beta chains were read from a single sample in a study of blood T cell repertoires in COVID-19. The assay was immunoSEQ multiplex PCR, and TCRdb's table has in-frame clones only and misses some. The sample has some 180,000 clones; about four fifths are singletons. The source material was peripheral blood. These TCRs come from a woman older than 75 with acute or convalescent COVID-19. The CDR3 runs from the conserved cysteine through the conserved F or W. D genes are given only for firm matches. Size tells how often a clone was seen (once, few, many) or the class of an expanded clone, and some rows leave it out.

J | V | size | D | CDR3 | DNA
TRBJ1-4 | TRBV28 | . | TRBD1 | CASSTRTGGDEKLFF | TGTGCCAGCAGTACCCGGACAGGGGGCGACGAAAAACTGTTTTTT
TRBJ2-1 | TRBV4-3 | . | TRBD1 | CASSLGTGVNNEQFF | TGCGCCAGCAGCCTTGGGACAGGGGTCAACAATGAGCAGTTCTTC
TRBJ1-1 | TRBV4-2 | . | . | CASSQVNAGDTEAFF | TGTGCCAGCAGCCAAGTAAATGCAGGGGACACTGAAGCTTTCTTT
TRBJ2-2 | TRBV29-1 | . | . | CSVSLTANTGELFF | TGCAGCGTTAGTCTTACGGCGAACACCGGGGAGCTGTTTTTT
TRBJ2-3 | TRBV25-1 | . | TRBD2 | CASRGLAVTDTQYF | TGTGCCAGCAGGGGACTAGCCGTCACAGATACGCAGTATTTT
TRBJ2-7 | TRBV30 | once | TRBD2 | CAQRGRSSYEQYF | TGTGCCCAGCGGGGGCGAAGCTCCTACGAGCAGTACTTC
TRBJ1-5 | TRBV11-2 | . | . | CASSQYGQSNQPQHF | TGTGCCAGCAGTCAATACGGACAGTCCAATCAGCCCCAGCATTTT
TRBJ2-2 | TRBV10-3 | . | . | CAIRSGPQEYGGELFF | TGTGCCATCAGGTCAGGGCCCCAAGAGTATGGCGGGGAGCTGTTTTTT
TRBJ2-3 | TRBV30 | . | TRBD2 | CAWGRLAGDTDTQYF | TGTGCCTGGGGAAGACTAGCGGGAGACACAGATACGCAGTATTTT
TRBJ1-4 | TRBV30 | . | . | CAWSTGARGVNEKLFF | TGTGCCTGGAGTACGGGGGCGCGGGGGGTTAATGAAAAACTGTTTTTT
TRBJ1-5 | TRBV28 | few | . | CASSLGRGGRPQHF | TGTGCCAGCAGTTTGGGTAGAGGGGGTCGGCCCCAGCATTTT
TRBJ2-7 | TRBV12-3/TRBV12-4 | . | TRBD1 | CASSRDRLYEQYF | TGTGCCAGCAGCAGGGACAGACTCTACGAGCAGTACTTC
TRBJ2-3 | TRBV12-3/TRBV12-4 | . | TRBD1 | CASRRQGTDTQYF | TGTGCCAGCAGAAGACAGGGAACAGATACGCAGTATTTT